The next 26 T cell receptor beta chains were all read from a single sample in a study of OX40 agonist ivuxolimab in advanced cancers. The protocol was immunoSEQ multiplex PCR, while the TCRdb copy is restricted to in-frame clones and leaves out a portion. The sample holds 55,000 to 80,000 clones; approximately 90% are singletons and the top ten take 0.25% to 0.3%. The sequenced sample was CD4+ or CD8+ T cells sorted from blood, obtained in a trial of the OX40 agonist ivuxolimab. These receptors originate from an adult with an advanced solid tumor such as melanoma, head and neck, liver or kidney cancer.

V is TRBV6-1 and J is TRBJ2-7; 9 bases align to TRBD1. The germline V gene has CDR1 MNHNS and CDR2 SASEGT. With V trimmed by 0 bases and J by 3 bases, 3 bases remained unmatched. The CDR3 has 15 residues. This CDR3 is CASSEAGTGIYEQYF. As DNA, the CDR3 is TGTGCCAGCAGTGAAGCTGGGACAGGGATCTACGAGCAGTACTTC.

This clone was counted only a few times. V gene TRBV29-1 combines with J gene TRBJ1-2, with TRBD1 matching 11 bases. The V gene end was trimmed by 0 bases and the J gene end by 4 bases; junction bases not matched to a gene: 10. Germline lookup yields CDR1 SQVTM and CDR2 ANQGSEA. The CDR3 consists of 17 residues. The CDR3 reads CSVEDLMLDRGLYGYTF. CDR3 nucleotide sequence: TGCAGCGTTGAAGATCTGATGTTGGACAGGGGGCTCTATGGCTACACCTTC.

The CDR3: CASSADGVGIQYF. The CDR3, as DNA: TGTGCCAGCAGCGCCGACGGGGTGGGGATTCAGTACTTC. The chain combines TRBV9 with TRBJ2-4; TRBD2 might be the D (5 bases). The CDR3 runs 13 residues. V lost 3 bases and J lost 10, with 14 bases in between. CDR1 and CDR2 from the germline V gene are SGDLS and YYNGEE.

The chain links TRBV5-6 to TRBJ1-3; the D is unclear. Germline V gene data show CDR1 as SGHDT and CDR2 as YYEEEE. The length of the CDR3 is 15 residues. The V end lost 0 bases, the J end lost 0 bases, and 7 bases lay between the germline ends. CDR3 in amino acids: CASSLGGGSGNTIYF. The CDR3 nucleotides read TGTGCCAGCAGCTTGGGTGGAGGCTCTGGAAACACCATATATTTT.

This clone was picked up one time. This chain joins TRBV2 and TRBJ1-6, with 8 bases identical to TRBD1. CDR1 and CDR2 from the germline V gene are SNHLY and FYNNEI. This CDR3 contains 15 residues. The V gene end was trimmed by 4 bases and the J gene end by 7 bases; junction bases not matched to a gene: 6. The CDR3 region has the DNA TGTGCCAGCAGTGGGCAGGGGGCGAGGAATTCACCCCTCCACTTT. This gives the protein CASSGQGARNSPLHF.

V usage is TRBV2 and J usage is TRBJ1-1; no firm D call. The CDR3 sequence is 13 residues long. The V end was cut by 3 bases, the J end by 2 bases, with 7 bases between. Looked up from germline, CDR1 is SNHLY and CDR2 is FYNNEI. CDR3 region: CASSEFPNTEAFF. For the CDR3, the DNA is TGTGCCAGCAGTGAGTTCCCTAACACTGAAGCTTTCTTT.

The chain is built from TRBV27 and TRBJ1-3, with a possible D match to TRBD1 (6 bases). The CDR3 extends over 13 amino acids. The germline CDR1 and CDR2 sequences are MNHEY and SMNVEV (reference sequence). Trimming left V 6 bases short and J 2 bases short, with 8 bases between. CDR3: CASSYRAGNTIYF. The DNA of the CDR3 is TGTGCCAGCAGCTACAGGGCTGGAAACACCATATATTTT.

This chain connects TRBV10-3 to TRBJ2-1, with 8 bases aligning to TRBD2. The CDR3 is 15 amino acids. Trimming cost V 2 bases and J 12 bases; bases outside gene matches: 12. The germline gives CDR1 ENHRY, CDR2 SYGVKD. This chain's CDR3 is CAISEELAGQGVQFF. The CDR3 DNA is TGTGCCATCAGTGAGGAGTTAGCGGGGCAAGGCGTGCAGTTCTTC.

CDR3 in amino acids: CASSQVQGNPYNEQFF. Here the CDR3 DNA reads TGTGCCAGCAGCCAAGTACAGGGGAACCCGTACAATGAGCAGTTCTTC. The V and J genes are TRBV4-2 and TRBJ2-1; 7 positions match TRBD1. With 1 base clipped from V and 4 bases from J, the junction kept 7 bases outside the gene matches. Germline V gene lookup returns CDR1 LGHNA and CDR2 YNFKEQ. The CDR3 covers 16 residues.

This clone was recorded once. This sequence joins TRBV29-1 and TRBJ2-2; 11 bases agree with TRBD2. V shed 7 bases, J shed 4 bases, and the junction held 8 bases outside the gene matches. Germline lookup yields CDR1 SQVTM and CDR2 ANQGSEA. The CDR3 contains 15 residues. The CDR3 spells CSARGTSGRTGELFF. CDR3 bases: TGCAGCGCAAGAGGGACTAGCGGTCGCACCGGGGAGCTGTTTTTT.

The chain links TRBV28 to TRBJ1-5; 7 bases align to TRBD1. Trimming at V came to 6 bases and at J to 6 bases, leaving 11 bases not matched to a gene. Germline V lookup: CDR1 MDHEN, CDR2 SYDVKM. This CDR3 has 15 residues. The CDR3 sequence: CASRIPGGTSQPQHF. In nucleotides, the CDR3 is TGTGCCAGCAGAATCCCAGGGGGGACGAGTCAGCCCCAGCATTTT.

This chain links TRBV27 with TRBJ1-2; D perhaps matches TRBD1 (6 bases). Trimming left V 3 bases short and J 2 bases short, with 10 bases between. In germline, CDR1 is MNHEY, CDR2 SMNVEV (reference sequence). CDR3 length equals 14 residues. CDR3 region: CASSLTGPNYGYTF. The CDR3 nucleotides are TGTGCCAGCAGTTTGACAGGACCCAACTATGGCTACACCTTC.

The chain joins TRBV10-3 to TRBJ1-2; perhaps TRBD1 as D (5 bases). The V end was cut by 8 bases, the J end by 3 bases, with 10 bases between. CDR3 length: 12 residues. Germline V CDR1 and CDR2: ENHRY, SYGVKD. The CDR3 nucleotides read TGTGCCATCGGCCAGGGTGACTATGGCTACACCTTC. The encoded protein is CAIGQGDYGYTF.

The chain employs TRBV5-1 and TRBJ2-2, with TRBD2 matching 11 bases. The J segment lost 0 bases and the V segment lost 4 bases, leaving 2 bases of the junction unmatched. The CDR3 is 16 amino acids. Germline V gene data show CDR1 as SGHRS and CDR2 as YFSETQ. CDR3 sequence reads: CASSGLAGSNTGELFF. For the CDR3, the DNA is TGCGCCAGCAGCGGACTAGCGGGCTCGAACACCGGGGAGCTGTTTTTT.

This clone was observed a handful of times. V gene TRBV5-4 combines with J gene TRBJ1-1; no clear D gene. The V end was cut by 4 bases, the J end by 2 bases, with 15 bases between. The CDR3 is 15 amino acids. Germline CDR1 reads SGHNT; CDR2 reads YYREEE (reference sequence). The CDR3 sequence: CASSPGYVSNTEAFF. The CDR3, as DNA: TGTGCCAGCAGCCCCGGATACGTTTCTAACACTGAAGCTTTCTTT.

Only one count was recorded for this clone. The V call is TRBV18, the J call TRBJ1-1, with D tentatively TRBD1 (5 bases). The germline V gene encodes CDR1 KGHSH and CDR2 LQKENI. The CDR3 length is 14 residues. V was clipped by 3 bases and J by 1 base, with 9 bases between them. For the CDR3, the DNA is TGTGCCAGCTCACCTACGACAGAGAACACTGAAGCTTTCTTT. It specifies CASSPTTENTEAFF.

The chain links TRBV6-6 to TRBJ1-5; D is undetermined. Trimming left V 0 bases short and J 4 bases short, with 13 bases between. The CDR3 runs to 16 residues. The germline V gene has CDR1 MNHNY and CDR2 SVGAGI (reference sequence). The CDR3, as DNA: TGTGCCAGCAGTTACTCTCGGACGGACCTAAATCAGCCCCAGCATTTT. Amino acid sequence: CASSYSRTDLNQPQHF.

The V and J genes are TRBV7-2 and TRBJ2-3; D unresolved. Trimming left V 1 base short and J 0 bases short, with 8 bases between. CDR3 length: 15 residues. Per germline, CDR1 SGHTA and CDR2 FQGNSA. This CDR3 is CASSLVSDSTDTQYF. The CDR3 DNA reads TGTGCCAGCAGCTTAGTTTCCGATAGCACAGATACGCAGTATTTT.

The J gene is TRBJ2-5, the V gene TRBV4-2; 11 nucleotides line up with TRBD2. Germline loops: CDR1 LGHNA, CDR2 YNFKEQ. The V gene end was trimmed by 4 bases and the J gene end by 3 bases; junction bases not matched to a gene: 1. This CDR3 contains 14 residues. For the CDR3, the DNA is TGTGCCAGCAGCCTGGGACTAGCGGAAGAGACCCAGTACTTC. It specifies CASSLGLAEETQYF.

The chain carries TRBV11-2 and TRBJ2-1; TRBD2 agrees at 8 bases. CDR3 size: 16 residues. J lost 8 bases, V lost 0 bases, and 9 bases had no gene match. Germline V gene sequence: CDR1 SGHAT, CDR2 FQNNGV. In DNA, the CDR3 is TGTGCCAGCAGCTTAGATCTAAGCGGGAGTGGGCATGAGCAGTTCTTC. Residues: CASSLDLSGSGHEQFF.

V is TRBV5-4 and J is TRBJ2-5; 10 positions agree with TRBD2. The CDR3 totals 16 residues. The ends lost 2 bases at V and 5 bases at J; junction bases unmatched: 9. From germline, CDR1 is SGHNT and CDR2 YYREEE (reference sequence). CDR3 DNA sequence: TGTGCCAGCAGCTTAACGGCGGGAGCGGGGGGGGAGACCCAGTACTTC. Its translation: CASSLTAGAGGETQYF.

The genes are TRBV18 and TRBJ2-4, with D possibly TRBD2 on 6 matching bases. The CDR3 contains 15 residues. Germline V CDR1 and CDR2: KGHSH, LQKENI. V dropped 3 bases and J dropped 6 bases, with 15 bases sitting between them. In DNA, the CDR3 is TGTGCCAGCTCACCCGGAGGGGTGATGGGAAACATTCAGTACTTC. Amino acid sequence: CASSPGGVMGNIQYF.

The V call is TRBV27, the J call TRBJ2-7; 10 bases agree with TRBD1. J lost 2 bases, V lost 5 bases, and 6 bases had no gene match. The CDR3 is made up of 15 amino acids. Germline loops: CDR1 MNHEY, CDR2 SMNVEV (reference sequence). The CDR3 loop is CASSKRQGAPYEQYF. The CDR3 DNA follows: TGTGCCAGCAGTAAGAGACAGGGGGCTCCCTACGAGCAGTACTTC.

This chain links TRBV28 with TRBJ2-7, with TRBD2 matching over 8 bases. J lost 1 base, V lost 6 bases, and 11 bases had no gene match. The CDR3 extends over 16 amino acids. The germline V gene encodes CDR1 MDHEN and CDR2 SYDVKM. DNA of the CDR3: TGTGCCAGCAGAACTCACCTAGCGGGTTTATCCTACGAGCAGTACTTC. Protein sequence: CASRTHLAGLSYEQYF.

This clone was picked up one time. V and J are TRBV21-1 and TRBJ2-7; the listed D gene, TRBD1, was not tested against the DNA. TRBV21-1 is labeled a pseudogene. This CDR3 region has 15 residues. The CDR3 nucleotides read TGTGCCAGCATCGCGGACAGGGGACTCTCCTACGAGCAGTACTTC. The encoded protein is CASIADRGLSYEQYF.

The J gene is TRBJ2-5, the V gene TRBV5-1, with D tentatively TRBD2 (5 bases). CDR3 size: 16 residues. Germline CDR1 SGHRS, CDR2 YFSETQ. V dropped 0 bases and J dropped 4 bases, with 16 bases sitting between them. CDR3 bases: TGCGCCAGCAGCTTGGTAGGGTCCGGGATTGGAGAGACCCAGTACTTC. Protein: CASSLVGSGIGETQYF.